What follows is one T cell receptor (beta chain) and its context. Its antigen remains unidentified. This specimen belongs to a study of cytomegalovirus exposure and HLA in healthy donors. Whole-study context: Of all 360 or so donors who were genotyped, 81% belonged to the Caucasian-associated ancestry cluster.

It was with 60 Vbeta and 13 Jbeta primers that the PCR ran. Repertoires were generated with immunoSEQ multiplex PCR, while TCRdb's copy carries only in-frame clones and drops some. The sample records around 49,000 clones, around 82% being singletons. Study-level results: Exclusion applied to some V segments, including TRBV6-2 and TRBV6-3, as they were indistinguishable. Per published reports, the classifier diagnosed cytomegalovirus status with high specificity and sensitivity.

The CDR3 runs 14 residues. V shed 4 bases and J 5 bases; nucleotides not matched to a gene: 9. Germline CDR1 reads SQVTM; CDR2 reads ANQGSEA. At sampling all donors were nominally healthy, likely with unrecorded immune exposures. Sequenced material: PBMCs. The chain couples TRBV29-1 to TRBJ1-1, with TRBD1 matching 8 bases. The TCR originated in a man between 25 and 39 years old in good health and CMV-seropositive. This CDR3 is CSVGTGWFETEAFF. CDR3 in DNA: TGCAGCGTTGGGACAGGGTGGTTTGAAACTGAAGCTTTCTTT.